A selection of T cell receptor beta chains follows, all from one sample in a study of blood T cell repertoires in COVID-19. Assay: immunoSEQ multiplex PCR; the TCRdb copy retains only in-frame clones and omits some. The sample comprises 120,000 to 150,000 clones, about 83% of which are singletons, and about 15% rests with the top ten. Sequencing was carried out using peripheral blood. The source of these receptors is a man aged 50-60 years with acute or convalescent COVID-19. CDR3s leave out the opening cysteine and the closing phenylalanine or tryptophan. Fields, in order: J gene, V gene, CDR3 protein.

>TRBJ2-1|TRBV29-1
SVEVRPGSEQF
>TRBJ1-2|TRBV7-8
ASSPQKQGDSNYGYT
>TRBJ2-3|TRBV27
ASSLITGPSTDTQY
>TRBJ2-5|TRBV14
ASSQDRGQETQY
>TRBJ2-1|TRBV5-6
ASGRTSGVNNEQF
>TRBJ2-5|TRBV19
ASSGGRWQETQY
>TRBJ2-7|TRBV4-1
ASSQVDRETEQY
>TRBJ1-5|TRBV7-8
ASSLGRQGGLNQPQH
>TRBJ1-4|TRBV5-1
ASAEDRAYEKLF
>TRBJ2-2|TRBV20-1
SASGGTGELF
>TRBJ1-2|TRBV5-4
ASSSRDRAYGYT
>TRBJ2-3|TRBV11-2
ASSLVMGLAGGRTDTQY
>TRBJ2-5|TRBV24-1
ATSDSRGLETQY
>TRBJ1-2|TRBV9
ASSVDLGLKAEGYT
>TRBJ1-2|TRBV3-1/TRBV3-2
ASGQGNYGYT
>TRBJ1-2|TRBV5-5
ASSLQGDYGYT
>TRBJ2-1|TRBV10-3
AISEGAWRSSSYNEQF
>TRBJ1-4|TRBV3-1/TRBV3-2
ASSQDREGGDKKLF
>TRBJ2-1|TRBV11-1
ASSLGDINEQF
>TRBJ1-1|TRBV2
ASSEGQGILNTEAF
>TRBJ1-5|TRBV11-2
ASSLVGGGHQPQH
>TRBJ2-5|TRBV3-1/TRBV3-2
ASSQGVLAETQY
>TRBJ2-7|TRBV7-3
ASSLWGGDEQY